The sequence of this TCR beta chain was determined in a study of T cells after posttransplantation cyclophosphamide. Overall study findings and caveats: Donor-recipient repertoire similarity was low at 1-2 months, rising over year one. After PTCy, TRB diversity resembled that of CNI/methotrexate controls. Blood and skin or GI T cell repertoires showed limited TRB overlap.

TCRdb keeps only in-frame clones here, not all; method: immunoSEQ multiplex PCR. This sample has roughly 35,000 clones, each found more than once. This clone was detected many times. Antigen specificity is unknown. Germline V gives CDR1 KGHSH, CDR2 LQKENI. This CDR3 region has 17 residues. Trimming stripped 0 bases from V and 0 bases from J, with 12 bases between. Peripheral blood was collected from the related graft donor on the marrow donation day. This TCR derives from a girl between 5 and 17 years old in good health, CMV-negative, and a related stem cell transplant donor. The J gene is TRBJ1-5, the V gene TRBV18; no reliable D call. The sequenced sample consisted of PBMCs. Written as DNA, the CDR3 is TGTGCCAGCTCACCACCGATTCGTCAGGTTAGCAATCAGCCCCAGCATTTT. Translated, it gives CASSPPIRQVSNQPQHF.